The clone carrying this T cell receptor (beta chain) was observed a few times. This entry belongs to a study of blood T cell repertoires in COVID-19. The wider study: Acute-phase and convalescent COVID-19 samples originated in the United States, Italy and Spain.

The CDR3 is 15 residues long. Germline-derived CDR1 and CDR2 are MNHEY and SVGAGI. The ends were cut back, 0 bases at V and 4 bases at J, with 13 bases in the middle. The data were produced by immunoSEQ multiplex PCR, yet TCRdb's version contains in-frame clones alone and is incomplete. The sample lists fewer than 300,000 clones, 65% to 90% occurring once. This TCR derives from a woman in her sixties with active or convalescent COVID-19. J is TRBJ2-7 and V is TRBV6-5; D perhaps matches TRBD2 (7 bases). What was sequenced was peripheral blood. This CDR3 reads CASSYSSGTPYEQYF. The CDR3 DNA reads TGTGCCAGCAGTTACTCGAGCGGGACACCGTACGAGCAGTACTTC.